The 8 T cell receptor beta chains below come from one sample, sequenced in a study of cytomegalovirus exposure and HLA in healthy donors (dated by TCRdb to between 2016 and 2019). Libraries were constructed by the immunoSEQ multiplex PCR assay. For the multiplex PCR, a mixture combining 60 forward primers for TCR Vbeta segments and 13 reverse primers for TCR Jbeta segments was used. This is the immuneACCESS table as TCRdb keeps it, with only in-frame sequences that have V and J called. A part of the clones is gone; compared with another copy, unresolved V genes explain less than half, and the rest is unexplained. For this sample the table gives about 100,000 clones, of which about 82% were detected only once. The ten biggest clones cover about 7.9% of the sample. The sequencing input was PBMCs. The receptor source for this set is a man under 40 in good health and CMV-seronegative.

The CDR3 sequence: CASSVGGGGTDTQYF. The CDR3 nucleotides are TGTGCCAGCAGTGTTGGCGGGGGAGGCACAGATACGCAGTATTTT. The gene calls are TRBV25-1 and TRBJ2-3; TRBD2 matches at 7 bases. The germline V gene has CDR1 MGHDK and CDR2 SYGVNS. Unmatched junction bases numbered 5, after V lost 4 bases and J lost 1 base. The CDR3 consists of 15 residues.

This clone has a single count. CDR3 amino acids: CASSPSGGPQHF. The CDR3 region has the DNA TGTGCCAGCAGCCCAAGCGGGGGGCCCCAGCATTTT. J is TRBJ1-5 and V is TRBV13; D perhaps matches TRBD1 (5 bases). This CDR3 region has 12 residues. Trimming stripped 5 bases from V and 9 bases from J, with 11 bases between. Germline CDR1 reads PRHDT; CDR2 reads FYEKMQ (reference sequence). The full variable domain, in which reference TRBV13 and TRBJ1-5 provide the parts outside the CDR3, is AAGVIQSPRHLIKEKRETATLKCYPIPRHDTVYWYQQGPGQDPQFLISFYEKMQSDKGSIPDRFSAQQFSDYHSELNMSSLELGDSALYFCASSPSGGPQHFGDGTRLSIL.

The chain uses TRBV5-5 and TRBJ1-3; the D gene is possibly TRBD1 (5 bases). In germline, CDR1 is SGHKS, CDR2 YYEKEE (reference sequence). This CDR3 is built from 17 residues. Trimming left V 1 base short and J 0 bases short, with 14 bases between. In nucleotides, the CDR3 is TGTGCCAGCAGCTTGTTCGCTGACAGTTACTCTGGAAACACCATATATTTT. It codes for CASSLFADSYSGNTIYF.

The CDR3 spells CASKVRGSDNSPLHF. As DNA, the CDR3 is TGTGCCAGCAAGGTTCGGGGTTCGGATAATTCACCCCTCCACTTT. This chain joins TRBV2 and TRBJ1-6; D is unclear. The CDR3 has 15 amino acids. Trimming pared 7 bases from V and 5 bases from J, leaving 15 bases between. CDR1 and CDR2 from the germline V gene are SNHLY and FYNNEI.

The V and J genes are TRBV7-8 and TRBJ2-7; perhaps TRBD1 as D (6 bases). Germline V gene data show CDR1 as SGHVS and CDR2 as FQNEAQ. Trimming left V 5 bases short and J 0 bases short, with 14 bases between. This CDR3 contains 15 residues. The CDR3 DNA reads TGTGCCAGCAGCGTATCCGGGACATACTCCTACGAGCAGTACTTC. Its translation is CASSVSGTYSYEQYF.

This chain connects TRBV10-1 to TRBJ2-5, with a tentative D call TRBD1 (6 bases). The CDR3 totals 15 residues. The V gene lost 7 bases and the J gene lost 2 bases, with 17 bases spanning the gap. CDR1 WNHNN and CDR2 SYGVQD come from the germline V gene (reference sequence). The DNA of the CDR3 is TGCGCCAGCAATCCGGGACATCCAGGACAAGAGACCCAGTACTTC. It yields the protein CASNPGHPGQETQYF.

The chain joins TRBV4-2 to TRBJ2-1, with a possible D match to TRBD1 (6 bases). The germline V gene encodes CDR1 LGHNA and CDR2 YNFKEQ. V was pared by 0 bases and J by 8 bases, with 26 bases between. This CDR3 region has 19 residues. Here the CDR3 reads CASSQETRWKQGRKDEQFF. The CDR3 DNA reads as TGTGCCAGCAGCCAAGAAACAAGGTGGAAACAGGGAAGAAAGGATGAGCAGTTCTTC.

The V and J genes are TRBV5-4 and TRBJ1-2, with D perhaps TRBD1 (5 bases). The length of the CDR3 is 16 residues. Germline CDR1 reads SGHNT; CDR2 reads YYREEE (reference sequence). The V end was cut by 3 bases, the J end by 4 bases, with 19 bases between. Here the CDR3 DNA reads TGTGCCAGCAGCTCGCCGCGGGGGAGCGCCCCCTATGGCTACACCTTC. Encoded protein: CASSSPRGSAPYGYTF.